These 9 T cell receptor beta chains were all obtained from the same sample, sequenced in a study of T cell responses to AZD1222 COVID-19 vaccine (dated by TCRdb to the early 2020s). The time point label corresponds to: about 28 days (+/-7) after the second vaccine dose. The receptor library was made with the immunoSEQ multiplex PCR assay. TCRdb carries this immuneACCESS record with in-frame sequences only. Its versions omit some clonotypes, under half of them owing to an unresolved V gene in the studies checked, with the rest unexplained. The sample table records 200,000 or so clones; around 93% of these occur just once. The ten largest clones capture less than 1.2% of the sample. The material sequenced was peripheral blood, taken 28 days after the second AZD1222 dose. Receptors were obtained from an adult who received the AZD1222 COVID-19 vaccine.

This chain uses TRBV5-1 with TRBJ2-2, with D possibly matching TRBD1 (6 bases). From germline, CDR1 is SGHRS and CDR2 YFSETQ. Trimming pared 1 base from V and 0 bases from J, leaving 7 bases between. The CDR3 spans 15 residues. CDR3: CASSLRTANTGELFF. The CDR3 DNA reads TGCGCCAGCAGCTTGAGGACAGCGAACACCGGGGAGCTGTTTTTT.

The chain combines TRBV18 with TRBJ2-7, with 7 bases lining up with TRBD2. J was trimmed by 6 bases and V by 0 bases; bases with no gene match: 2. The CDR3 runs to 13 residues. Germline V gene sequence: CDR1 KGHSH, CDR2 LQKENI. CDR3 DNA: TGTGCCAGCTCACCACCGGGAGGGCCCGAGCAGTACTTC. Protein: CASSPPGGPEQYF.

The rearrangement uses TRBV3-1 (or the pseudogene TRBV3-2) and TRBJ2-2, with 12 bases aligning to TRBD2. Germline V gene data show CDR1 as LGHDT and CDR2 as YNNKEL (reference sequence). V was pared by 6 bases and J by 5 bases, with 4 bases of the junction left unmatched. This CDR3 has 15 amino acids. The CDR3 bases are TGTGCCAGCAGGCTAGCGGGGGGGCAAACCGGGGAGCTGTTTTTT. This encodes CASRLAGGQTGELFF.

The rearrangement joins TRBV3-1 (or the pseudogene TRBV3-2) to TRBJ1-1; D is ambiguous. Deletions cut 0 bases from V and 1 base from J, with 6 bases between. Germline lookup yields CDR1 LGHDT and CDR2 YNNKEL (reference sequence). The CDR3 is 14 residues long. The CDR3 loop is CASSQEGRNTEAFF. The CDR3 DNA follows: TGTGCCAGCAGCCAAGAGGGTAGGAACACTGAAGCTTTCTTT.

This clone was seen just once. The CDR3 protein is CASSSLDRDYTDTQYF. The CDR3 DNA follows: TGTGCCAGCAGTTCCCTTGACAGAGACTACACAGATACGCAGTATTTT. This chain uses TRBV6-5 with TRBJ2-3, with D possibly called TRBD1 or TRBD2 (5 bases each). Germline CDR1 MNHEY, CDR2 SVGAGI. There are 16 residues in the CDR3. V lost 4 bases to trimming and J lost 2 bases, with 16 bases between them.

The rearrangement links TRBV5-1 to TRBJ2-3; D not certain. Germline-derived CDR1 and CDR2 are SGHRS and YFSETQ. V was clipped by 3 bases and J by 2 bases, with 4 bases between them. The CDR3 sequence is 12 residues long. The CDR3: CASSSPTDTQYF. CDR3 sequence (DNA): TGCGCCAGCAGCTCTCCCACAGATACGCAGTATTTT.

The V call is TRBV15, the J call TRBJ2-7, with 8 nucleotides matching TRBD1. The CDR3 extends over 15 amino acids. J gave up 5 bases and V 2 bases, and 8 bases lay outside the gene matches. CDR1 is LNHNV and CDR2 is YYDKDF in the germline V gene (reference sequence). In nucleotides, the CDR3 is TGTGCCACCAGCAGAATATACAGGGGGGATCACGAGCAGTACTTC. It yields the protein CATSRIYRGDHEQYF.

The chain uses TRBV3-1 (or the pseudogene TRBV3-2) and TRBJ1-1; D ambiguous. Germline CDR1 is LGHDT and CDR2 is YNNKEL (reference sequence). The CDR3 runs 15 residues. The V end lost 0 bases, the J end lost 1 base, and 9 bases lay between the germline ends. Here the CDR3 reads CASSQDLGENTEAFF. The CDR3 DNA sequence: TGTGCCAGCAGCCAAGATCTCGGGGAGAACACTGAAGCTTTCTTT.

The chain recombines TRBV19 with TRBJ1-2, with D perhaps TRBD1 (6 bases). Per the germline V gene, CDR1 is LNHDA and CDR2 is SQIVND (reference sequence). V lost 5 bases and J lost 0, with 16 bases in between. The CDR3 is 16 amino acids. The CDR3 loop reads CASSLSAGAANYGYTF. Here the CDR3 DNA reads TGTGCCAGTAGTCTGTCGGCAGGGGCAGCTAACTATGGCTACACCTTC.